A selection of T cell receptor beta chains follows, all from one sample in a study of cytomegalovirus exposure and HLA in healthy donors. Method: immunoSEQ multiplex PCR; TCRdb's copy keeps in-frame clones and lacks some. Here the sample spans 150,000 or so clones, roughly 80% being singletons. Sequencing used PBMCs. These TCRs come from a man aged 18 to 29 in good health and CMV-seropositive. The CDR3 runs from the conserved cysteine through the conserved F or W. The D gene is left open where the match is weak. A row's size may be missing; if present it is once, few, many or a size class.

d_gene: .; abundance: .; j_gene: TRBJ2-7; v_gene: TRBV4-1; CDR3aa: CASSQDFGGGTYEQYF; CDR3nt: TGCGCCAGCAGCCAAGATTTTGGGGGAGGTACCTACGAGCAGTACTTC
d_gene: .; abundance: .; j_gene: TRBJ1-2; v_gene: TRBV18; CDR3aa: CASSAADYGYTF; CDR3nt: TGTGCCAGCTCAGCGGCGGACTATGGCTACACCTTC
d_gene: .; abundance: .; j_gene: TRBJ2-7; v_gene: TRBV7-9; CDR3aa: CASSQGHSYEQYF; CDR3nt: TGTGCCAGCAGCCAGGGCCATTCCTACGAGCAGTACTTC
d_gene: .; abundance: .; j_gene: TRBJ2-5; v_gene: TRBV28; CDR3aa: CASRGLSERGIRGETQYF; CDR3nt: TGTGCCAGCAGGGGGCTAAGCGAAAGGGGGATACGAGGGGAGACCCAGTACTTC
d_gene: .; abundance: .; j_gene: TRBJ2-1; v_gene: TRBV5-1; CDR3aa: CASSLMGGPFDEQFF; CDR3nt: TGCGCCAGCAGCTTGATGGGGGGGCCATTCGATGAGCAGTTCTTC
d_gene: .; abundance: .; j_gene: TRBJ2-3; v_gene: TRBV7-2; CDR3aa: CASSLWPDTQYF; CDR3nt: TGTGCCAGCAGTTTATGGCCAGATACGCAGTATTTT
d_gene: .; abundance: .; j_gene: TRBJ2-2; v_gene: TRBV29-1; CDR3aa: CSVVPSSNTGELFF; CDR3nt: TGCAGCGTTGTTCCCTCTTCGAACACCGGGGAGCTGTTTTTT
d_gene: TRBD2; abundance: .; j_gene: TRBJ2-7; v_gene: TRBV6-5; CDR3aa: CASRLAGYYEQYF; CDR3nt: TGTGCCAGCAGACTAGCGGGATACTACGAGCAGTACTTC
d_gene: TRBD2; abundance: .; j_gene: TRBJ2-7; v_gene: TRBV4-1; CDR3aa: CASSQRTSGNNEQYF; CDR3nt: TGCGCCAGCAGCCAAAGGACTAGCGGGAATAACGAGCAGTACTTC
d_gene: TRBD2; abundance: .; j_gene: TRBJ2-7; v_gene: TRBV28; CDR3aa: CASSLTGTSGSGLYF; CDR3nt: TGTGCCAGCAGTTTGACCGGGACTAGCGGGAGTGGTCTGTACTTC
d_gene: .; abundance: once; j_gene: TRBJ2-2; v_gene: TRBV12-5; CDR3aa: CASGLVLRYPGELFF; CDR3nt: TGTGCTAGTGGTTTGGTTCTCCGGTATCCCGGGGAGCTGTTTTTT
d_gene: .; abundance: .; j_gene: TRBJ1-1; v_gene: TRBV10-1; CDR3aa: CASSLGANTEAFF; CDR3nt: TGCGCCAGCAGTCTGGGGGCTAACACTGAAGCTTTCTTT
d_gene: TRBD1; abundance: once; j_gene: TRBJ2-7; v_gene: TRBV10-3; CDR3aa: CAIPGTGAEQYF; CDR3nt: TGTGCCATCCCCGGGACAGGTGCCGAGCAGTACTTC
d_gene: TRBD1; abundance: .; j_gene: TRBJ2-7; v_gene: TRBV29-1; CDR3aa: CSVETGVHREQYF; CDR3nt: TGCAGCGTTGAAACAGGGGTTCATCGAGAGCAGTACTTC
d_gene: TRBD2; abundance: .; j_gene: TRBJ2-7; v_gene: TRBV6-6; CDR3aa: CASSGGVSYEQYF; CDR3nt: TGTGCCAGCAGTGGGGGGGTGTCCTACGAGCAGTACTTC
d_gene: .; abundance: .; j_gene: TRBJ1-1; v_gene: TRBV11-3; CDR3aa: CASSSTTGANTEAFF; CDR3nt: TGTGCCAGCAGCTCTACTACAGGTGCGAACACTGAAGCTTTCTTT
d_gene: .; abundance: .; j_gene: TRBJ1-1; v_gene: TRBV27; CDR3aa: CASSWSGNTEAFF; CDR3nt: TGTGCCAGCAGTTGGTCGGGGAACACTGAAGCTTTCTTT
d_gene: TRBD2; abundance: few; j_gene: TRBJ2-2; v_gene: TRBV7-2; CDR3aa: CASSFGGRPGELFF; CDR3nt: TGTGCCAGCAGCTTTGGCGGGAGACCCGGGGAGCTGTTTTTT
d_gene: TRBD1; abundance: .; j_gene: TRBJ1-2; v_gene: TRBV4-3; CDR3aa: CASSLDRGTYGYTF; CDR3nt: TGCGCCAGCAGCCTGGACAGGGGAACTTATGGCTACACCTTC
d_gene: TRBD1; abundance: few; j_gene: TRBJ1-2; v_gene: TRBV6-1; CDR3aa: CASSFGRQGTAGYTF; CDR3nt: TGTGCCAGCAGTTTTGGAAGACAGGGGACCGCTGGCTACACCTTC
d_gene: .; abundance: .; j_gene: TRBJ2-1; v_gene: TRBV18; CDR3aa: CASSPMAYNEQFF; CDR3nt: TGTGCCAGCTCACCAATGGCATACAATGAGCAGTTCTTC
d_gene: .; abundance: .; j_gene: TRBJ1-1; v_gene: TRBV18; CDR3aa: CASSPFPRDTEAFF; CDR3nt: TGTGCCAGCTCTCCTTTTCCGCGGGACACTGAAGCTTTCTTT
d_gene: TRBD2; abundance: .; j_gene: TRBJ2-1; v_gene: TRBV7-8; CDR3aa: CASSWASGTEQFF; CDR3nt: TGTGCCAGCAGCTGGGCTAGCGGGACCGAGCAGTTCTTC
d_gene: .; abundance: .; j_gene: TRBJ2-1; v_gene: TRBV7-9; CDR3aa: CASSLLVGGPHPYNEQFF; CDR3nt: TGTGCCAGCAGCTTACTAGTGGGGGGGCCCCATCCCTACAATGAGCAGTTCTTC
d_gene: .; abundance: .; j_gene: TRBJ2-3; v_gene: TRBV28; CDR3aa: CASSLMRGDTQYF; CDR3nt: TGTGCCAGCAGTTTAATGCGGGGAGATACGCAGTATTTT
d_gene: .; abundance: .; j_gene: TRBJ2-7; v_gene: TRBV21-1; CDR3aa: CASILLAGYEQYF; CDR3nt: TGTGCCAGCATCCTACTAGCGGGCTACGAGCAGTACTTC
d_gene: .; abundance: .; j_gene: TRBJ2-3; v_gene: TRBV7-8; CDR3aa: CASSLAWRGGTDTQYF; CDR3nt: TGTGCCAGCAGCTTAGCTTGGAGGGGTGGAACAGATACGCAGTATTTT
d_gene: TRBD1; abundance: .; j_gene: TRBJ2-5; v_gene: TRBV5-1; CDR3aa: CASRGTGGPQETQYF; CDR3nt: TGCGCCAGCAGGGGGACAGGGGGGCCCCAAGAGACCCAGTACTTC
d_gene: TRBD2; abundance: .; j_gene: TRBJ2-1; v_gene: TRBV7-7; CDR3aa: CASSFRLAGTNEQFF; CDR3nt: TGTGCTAGCAGCTTTCGTCTAGCGGGGACCAATGAGCAGTTCTTC
d_gene: .; abundance: once; j_gene: TRBJ1-3; v_gene: TRBV19; CDR3aa: CASSIASGPTGNTIYF; CDR3nt: TGTGCCAGTAGTATTGCCTCGGGTCCGACTGGAAACACCATATATTTT
d_gene: TRBD1; abundance: .; j_gene: TRBJ1-3; v_gene: TRBV28; CDR3aa: CASRTGDGNTIYF; CDR3nt: TGTGCCAGCCGGACAGGGGATGGAAACACCATATATTTT
d_gene: TRBD2; abundance: .; j_gene: TRBJ2-3; v_gene: TRBV5-1; CDR3aa: CASSPGGSGITDTQYF; CDR3nt: TGCGCCAGCAGCCCTGGAGGGAGCGGGATCACAGATACGCAGTATTTT
d_gene: TRBD1; abundance: .; j_gene: TRBJ1-2; v_gene: TRBV9; CDR3aa: CASSASKTGDGYTF; CDR3nt: TGTGCCAGCAGCGCATCCAAGACAGGGGACGGCTACACCTTC
d_gene: .; abundance: few; j_gene: TRBJ2-3; v_gene: TRBV28; CDR3aa: CASSLGGGRTDTQYF; CDR3nt: TGTGCCAGCAGCCTCGGGGGCGGGAGAACAGATACGCAGTATTTT